The rows below give T cell receptor beta chains drawn from one sample of a study of blood T cell repertoires in COVID-19. The table came from immunoSEQ multiplex PCR; TCRdb's copy has only in-frame clones and leaves some out. The profile covers some 67,000 clones, with roughly three quarters appearing a single time and approximately 6% taken by the ten largest. The sequencing input was peripheral blood. These receptors were taken from a woman in her fifties or sixties with acute or convalescent COVID-19. Both conserved end residues are part of each CDR3. Each record gives: D gene, J gene, V gene, CDR3 protein. A D gene is named only where the DNA matches it firmly.

D gene: -
J gene: TRBJ2-5
V gene: TRBV6-5
CDR3 protein: CAGAYFSGGQETQYF

D gene: TRBD2
J gene: TRBJ2-5
V gene: TRBV7-2
CDR3 protein: CASSSAGGSQETQYF

D gene: -
J gene: TRBJ2-7
V gene: TRBV28
CDR3 protein: CASSLGAGVYEQYF

D gene: -
J gene: TRBJ1-6
V gene: TRBV2
CDR3 protein: CANNLEGYNSPLHF

D gene: -
J gene: TRBJ2-7
V gene: TRBV11-1
CDR3 protein: CASSLYAQGYEQYF

D gene: TRBD2
J gene: TRBJ2-1
V gene: TRBV3-1/TRBV3-2
CDR3 protein: CASSHRSGGDNEQFF

D gene: -
J gene: TRBJ1-5
V gene: TRBV6-5
CDR3 protein: CASSYSRLGGQPQHF

D gene: TRBD1
J gene: TRBJ2-7
V gene: TRBV27
CDR3 protein: CASSSWTGILNEQYF

D gene: TRBD1
J gene: TRBJ2-4
V gene: TRBV27
CDR3 protein: CASRTPGQGKNIQYF

D gene: -
J gene: TRBJ1-1
V gene: TRBV19
CDR3 protein: CASSIRDNPEAFF

D gene: TRBD1
J gene: TRBJ2-2
V gene: TRBV11-3
CDR3 protein: CASSLYRGSGELFF

D gene: -
J gene: TRBJ1-3
V gene: TRBV12-3/TRBV12-4
CDR3 protein: CASRPIEYTIYF

D gene: TRBD1
J gene: TRBJ1-2
V gene: TRBV29-1
CDR3 protein: CSYDRGYGYTF

D gene: -
J gene: TRBJ2-3
V gene: TRBV5-1
CDR3 protein: CASSLAGVTTDTQYF

D gene: -
J gene: TRBJ2-7
V gene: TRBV4-3
CDR3 protein: CASSRQSTAFSYEQYF

D gene: -
J gene: TRBJ2-7
V gene: TRBV28
CDR3 protein: CASTLVGTYEQYF

D gene: TRBD2
J gene: TRBJ2-1
V gene: TRBV7-3
CDR3 protein: CASSLTSLAGLNEQFF

D gene: TRBD2
J gene: TRBJ2-3
V gene: TRBV5-1
CDR3 protein: CASSLVGLAGTDTQYF

D gene: TRBD1
J gene: TRBJ2-5
V gene: TRBV10-3
CDR3 protein: CALRGTGASETQYF

D gene: TRBD2
J gene: TRBJ2-2
V gene: TRBV7-3
CDR3 protein: CASSRRGGDTGELFF

D gene: -
J gene: TRBJ1-5
V gene: TRBV21-1
CDR3 protein: CASSLLSDRLQSPQHF

D gene: TRBD1
J gene: TRBJ1-2
V gene: TRBV5-1
CDR3 protein: CASSPPGGDYGYTF

D gene: -
J gene: TRBJ1-1
V gene: TRBV4-3
CDR3 protein: CASSQDQGRLGAAFF

D gene: TRBD2
J gene: TRBJ2-7
V gene: TRBV9
CDR3 protein: CASSARVSGYEQYF

D gene: -
J gene: TRBJ2-5
V gene: TRBV12-3/TRBV12-4
CDR3 protein: CASTPTQGQTQYF

D gene: -
J gene: TRBJ1-3
V gene: TRBV3-1/TRBV3-2
CDR3 protein: CASSQDLRGRIWSGNTIYF

D gene: -
J gene: TRBJ2-3
V gene: TRBV2
CDR3 protein: CASSGSSSGSTDTQYF

D gene: TRBD1
J gene: TRBJ2-7
V gene: TRBV19
CDR3 protein: CASSQTGTGAYEQYF

D gene: -
J gene: TRBJ1-1
V gene: TRBV13
CDR3 protein: CASNRLILNTEAFF

D gene: TRBD1
J gene: TRBJ1-3
V gene: TRBV2
CDR3 protein: CASRTGGGNTIYF

D gene: TRBD2
J gene: TRBJ2-2
V gene: TRBV5-8
CDR3 protein: CASSLGLAVNTGELFF

D gene: TRBD1
J gene: TRBJ2-6
V gene: TRBV4-1
CDR3 protein: CASSLDRTGAASGANVLTF

D gene: -
J gene: TRBJ2-3
V gene: TRBV19
CDR3 protein: CASEIQGGSDTQYF

D gene: -
J gene: TRBJ2-6
V gene: TRBV10-3
CDR3 protein: CAISESFYGSGANVLTF

D gene: -
J gene: TRBJ1-1
V gene: TRBV2
CDR3 protein: CASTLNTEAFF

D gene: -
J gene: TRBJ2-5
V gene: TRBV12-5
CDR3 protein: CASGLVGPRAEGEETQYF

D gene: -
J gene: TRBJ1-1
V gene: TRBV9
CDR3 protein: CASSVAGAGNTEAFF

D gene: -
J gene: TRBJ1-3
V gene: TRBV12-5
CDR3 protein: CASGFFSGSGNTIYF

D gene: TRBD1
J gene: TRBJ1-2
V gene: TRBV5-1
CDR3 protein: CASSLRTGDNGYTF

D gene: TRBD2
J gene: TRBJ2-7
V gene: TRBV11-2
CDR3 protein: CASSPIRRGRGGPDYEQYF

D gene: -
J gene: TRBJ2-1
V gene: TRBV5-1
CDR3 protein: CASSLQQVGAFQEQFF

D gene: -
J gene: TRBJ1-5
V gene: TRBV7-2
CDR3 protein: CASSLFDAVNQPQHF

D gene: TRBD1
J gene: TRBJ2-7
V gene: TRBV7-9
CDR3 protein: CASSDSGQNTYEQYF

D gene: -
J gene: TRBJ1-5
V gene: TRBV6-5
CDR3 protein: CASSYSPEGNQPQHF

D gene: TRBD1
J gene: TRBJ1-1
V gene: TRBV11-3
CDR3 protein: CASSHGTDYEAFF

D gene: TRBD2
J gene: TRBJ2-3
V gene: TRBV10-3
CDR3 protein: CAIASGGNTDTQYF

D gene: -
J gene: TRBJ2-5
V gene: TRBV7-7
CDR3 protein: CASSLEGGGWETQYF

D gene: -
J gene: TRBJ2-1
V gene: TRBV28
CDR3 protein: CASSSQYNEQFF

D gene: -
J gene: TRBJ2-2
V gene: TRBV4-1
CDR3 protein: CASSQVPTGSGELFF

D gene: -
J gene: TRBJ1-5
V gene: TRBV12-3/TRBV12-4
CDR3 protein: CASSGGEDQPQHF